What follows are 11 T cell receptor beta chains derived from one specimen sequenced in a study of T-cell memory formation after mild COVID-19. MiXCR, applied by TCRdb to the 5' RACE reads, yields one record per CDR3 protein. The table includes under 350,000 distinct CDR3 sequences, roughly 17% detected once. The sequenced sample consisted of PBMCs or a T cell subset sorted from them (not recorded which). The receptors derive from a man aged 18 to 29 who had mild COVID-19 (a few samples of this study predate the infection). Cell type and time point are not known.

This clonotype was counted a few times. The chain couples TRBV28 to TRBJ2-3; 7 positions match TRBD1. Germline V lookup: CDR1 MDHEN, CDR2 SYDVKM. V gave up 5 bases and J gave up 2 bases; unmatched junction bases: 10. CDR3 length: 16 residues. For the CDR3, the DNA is TGTGCCAGCAGTAGCGATGACAGGGTTATCACAGATACGCAGTATTTT. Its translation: CASSSDDRVITDTQYF.

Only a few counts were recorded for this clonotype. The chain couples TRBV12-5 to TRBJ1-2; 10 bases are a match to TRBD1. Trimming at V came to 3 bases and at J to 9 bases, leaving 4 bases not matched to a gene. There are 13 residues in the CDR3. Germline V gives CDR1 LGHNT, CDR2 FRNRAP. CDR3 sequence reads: CASGFGDRGSYTF. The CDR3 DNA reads TGTGCTAGTGGTTTTGGGGACAGGGGAAGCTACACCTTC.

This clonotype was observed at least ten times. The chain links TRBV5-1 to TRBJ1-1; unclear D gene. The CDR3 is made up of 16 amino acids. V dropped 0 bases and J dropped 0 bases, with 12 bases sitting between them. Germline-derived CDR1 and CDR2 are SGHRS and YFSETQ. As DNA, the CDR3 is TGCGCCAGCAGCTTGGTCGGCCGTACACTGAACACTGAAGCTTTCTTT. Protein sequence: CASSLVGRTLNTEAFF.

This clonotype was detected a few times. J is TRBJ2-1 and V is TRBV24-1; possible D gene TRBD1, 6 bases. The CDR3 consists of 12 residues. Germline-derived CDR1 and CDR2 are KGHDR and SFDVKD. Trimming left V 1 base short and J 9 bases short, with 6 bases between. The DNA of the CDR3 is TGTGCCACCAGTGATTTCAGGGGTGAGCAGTTCTTC. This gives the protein CATSDFRGEQFF.

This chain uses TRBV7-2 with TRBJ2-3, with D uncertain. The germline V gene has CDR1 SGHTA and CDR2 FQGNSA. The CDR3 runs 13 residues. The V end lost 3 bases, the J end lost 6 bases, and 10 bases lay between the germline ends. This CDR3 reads CASSFGDSDTQYF. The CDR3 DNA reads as TGTGCCAGCAGCTTCGGCGATTCGGATACGCAGTATTTT.

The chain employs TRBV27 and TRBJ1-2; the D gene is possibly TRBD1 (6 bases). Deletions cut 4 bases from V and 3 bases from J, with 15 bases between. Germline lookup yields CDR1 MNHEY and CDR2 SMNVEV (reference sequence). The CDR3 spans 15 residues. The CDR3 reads CASSSTGRGDYGYTF. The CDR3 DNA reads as TGTGCCAGCAGTTCAACAGGGAGGGGTGACTATGGCTACACCTTC.

The chain's CDR3 is CASPSGTDSYNEQFF. The CDR3 region has the DNA TGTGCCAGCCCTTCCGGGACAGATTCATACAATGAGCAGTTCTTC. The chain joins TRBV7-9 to TRBJ2-1, with TRBD1 matching over 7 bases. V lost 8 bases to trimming and J lost 4 bases; unmatched junction nucleotides: 11. The germline gives CDR1 SEHNR, CDR2 FQNEAQ (reference sequence). The CDR3 consists of 15 residues.

This chain's CDR3 is CASRTGNEQFF. The CDR3 region has the DNA TGTGCCAGCCGGACAGGGAATGAGCAGTTCTTC. The V and J genes are TRBV6-4 and TRBJ2-1, with TRBD1 matching 8 bases. V was pared by 8 bases and J by 7 bases, with 1 base of the junction left unmatched. Germline CDR1 and CDR2: MRHNA and SNTAGT. CDR3 size: 11 residues.

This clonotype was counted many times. CDR3 sequence reads: CASSDRSTDTQYF. The CDR3 nucleotides are TGTGCCAGCAGTGACAGGAGCACAGATACGCAGTATTTT. V usage is TRBV25-1 and J usage is TRBJ2-3, with D unclear. The CDR3 spans 13 residues. V was clipped by 3 bases and J by 0 bases, with 4 bases between them. Looked up from germline, CDR1 is MGHDK and CDR2 is SYGVNS.

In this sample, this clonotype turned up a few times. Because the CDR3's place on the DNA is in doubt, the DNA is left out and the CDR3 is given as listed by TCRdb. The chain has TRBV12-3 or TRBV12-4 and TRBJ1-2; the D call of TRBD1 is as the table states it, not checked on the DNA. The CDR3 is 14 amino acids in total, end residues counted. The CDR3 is CASRLSGRDYGYTF.

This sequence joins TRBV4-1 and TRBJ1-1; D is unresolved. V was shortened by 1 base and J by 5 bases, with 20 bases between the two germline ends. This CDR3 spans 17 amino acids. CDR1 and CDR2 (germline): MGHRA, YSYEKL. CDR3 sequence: CASSQVETHQSQTEAFF. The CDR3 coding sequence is TGCGCCAGCAGCCAAGTAGAGACCCACCAGAGTCAAACTGAAGCTTTCTTT.